This T cell receptor (beta chain) is from a study of identical twins. Germline V lookup: CDR1 MDHEN, CDR2 SYDVKM. V was clipped by 6 bases and J by 4 bases; unmatched bases: 10. The CDR3 totals 17 residues. A universal primer site was incorporated via template switching, and the cDNA contained unique molecular identifiers. TCRdb itself ran the 5' RACE reads through MiXCR, one entry per CDR3 protein. Here the sample spans 260,000 or so distinct CDR3 sequences, around 7.6% being singletons. General study results and limits: Models underestimated TCR alpha sharing (out-of-frame) in monozygotic twins. Possibly, invariant MAIT and iNKT cells partly confounded zero-insertion analyses.

Details on this clonotype: The target antigen is unknown.

Another study also made use of these data, one on yellow fever vaccine responses in identical twins.

This receptor was identified in a woman between 18 and 29 years old in good health. The chain has TRBV28 and TRBJ1-3, with 12 bases lining up with TRBD1. Sequenced input: CD8+ T cells sorted from blood. This CDR3 is CASRTGTGGVRGNTIYF. The CDR3 coding sequence is TGTGCCAGCAGAACCGGGACAGGGGGCGTGAGGGGAAACACCATATATTTT.